This is a list of T cell receptor beta chains from one sample in a study of radiotherapy plus CTLA-4 blockade in lung cancer. Clones were sequenced by immunoSEQ multiplex PCR, and TCRdb holds only the in-frame ones, with some missing. Here the sample spans roughly 93,000 clones, about 81% being singletons. The sample here was peripheral blood, taken from a patient treated with radiotherapy plus ipilimumab. The receptor source for this set is a human donor with non-small cell lung cancer who had a partial response to radiotherapy plus ipilimumab. Each CDR3 is given with its conserved first and last residue. Fields, in order: V gene, J gene, D gene, clone size, CDR3 protein, CDR3 DNA. D genes are given only for firm matches. Clone size is not always given. Where it is, it says once, few, many or a class for expanded clones.

TRBV28	TRBJ2-2	TRBD2	NA	CASRPRLAREGELFF	TGTGCCAGCAGACCAAGACTAGCTCGTGAGGGGGAGCTGTTTTTT
TRBV10-3	TRBJ2-2	NA	once	CAITPGADTGELFF	TGTGCCATCACCCCAGGGGCGGACACCGGGGAGCTGTTTTTT
TRBV11-2	TRBJ2-4	TRBD2	once	CASSQLAGLAGGNIQYF	TGTGCCAGCAGCCAACTTGCGGGACTAGCGGGAGGGAACATTCAGTACTTC
TRBV28	TRBJ1-5	TRBD1	NA	CASSFSGGSNQPQHF	TGTGCCAGCAGTTTTTCAGGGGGCAGCAATCAGCCCCAGCATTTT
TRBV7-9	TRBJ2-1	TRBD2	NA	CASSAGLGGDEQFF	TGTGCCAGCAGCGCGGGACTTGGGGGGGATGAGCAGTTCTTC
TRBV6-1	TRBJ2-3	NA	NA	CASSEGQRRDTQYF	TGTGCCAGCAGTGAAGGACAGAGGCGGGATACGCAGTATTTT
TRBV12-5	TRBJ2-2	NA	NA	CASGGGTNTGELFF	TGTGCTAGTGGAGGCGGGACTAACACCGGGGAGCTGTTTTTT
TRBV5-4	TRBJ2-5	TRBD1	NA	CASSPYRGQRETQYF	TGTGCCAGCAGCCCATACAGGGGGCAGCGGGAGACCCAGTACTTC
TRBV28	TRBJ1-4	NA	once	CASSLSNNEKLFF	TGTGCCAGCAGTTTGTCTAATAATGAAAAACTGTTTTTT
TRBV6-5	TRBJ2-2	NA	NA	CASSDRLANTGELFF	TGTGCCAGCAGCGATAGACTAGCGAACACCGGGGAGCTGTTTTTT
TRBV2	TRBJ1-4	NA	NA	CASVSGALATNEKLFF	TGTGCCAGCGTATCAGGGGCCTTAGCAACTAATGAAAAACTGTTTTTT
TRBV11-2	TRBJ2-7	NA	medium-sized	CASSFVPREQYF	TGTGCCAGCAGTTTTGTCCCCCGGGAGCAGTACTTC
TRBV20-1	TRBJ2-1	NA	few	CSASVWEQFF	TGCAGTGCCTCGGTTTGGGAGCAGTTCTTC
TRBV6-5	TRBJ1-6	NA	NA	CASSPTGYNSPLHF	TGTGCCAGCAGTCCGACAGGCTATAATTCCCCCCTCCACTTT
TRBV6-5	TRBJ2-2	NA	NA	CASTPLRHGELFF	TGTGCCAGCACCCCACTTCGTCACGGGGAGCTGTTTTTT